This TCR beta chain is drawn from a study of shared clonotypes between healthy human individuals. The CDR3 loop spans 10 amino acids. Germline CDR1 SNHLY, CDR2 FYNNEI. The V and J ends lost 8 bases and 6 bases, in that order; junction bases with no gene match: 1. Per the authors' pipeline: ImmunoSEQ yielded junction-only sequences lacking quality scores, so filtering differed. Libraries were prepared by immunoSEQ multiplex PCR; TCRdb keeps only in-frame clonotypes and omits some of them. That table furnishes V, J and clone size, whereas the DNA furnished D and trimming. Here the sample spans about 2.3 million clones, about 90% being singletons.

This clonotype was obtained from a man aged 18 to 30 in good health. Some clones in this sample may be carry-over from other donors' samples. This chain joins TRBV2 and TRBJ2-7, with 7 bases aligning to TRBD2. Sample: naive CD4+ T cells from PBMCs. Subset: CD45RA+ positively selected. CDR3 nucleotides: TGTGCCAGCGGCGGGGGCGAGCAGTACTTC. Amino acid sequence: CASGGGEQYF. The whole variable domain, remainder taken from reference TRBV2 and TRBJ2-7, is EPEVTQTPSHQVTQMGQEVILRCVPISNHLYFYWYRQILGQKVEFLVSFYNNEISEKSEIFDDQFSVERPDGSNFTLKIRSTKLEDSAMYFCASGGGEQYFGPGTRLTVT.